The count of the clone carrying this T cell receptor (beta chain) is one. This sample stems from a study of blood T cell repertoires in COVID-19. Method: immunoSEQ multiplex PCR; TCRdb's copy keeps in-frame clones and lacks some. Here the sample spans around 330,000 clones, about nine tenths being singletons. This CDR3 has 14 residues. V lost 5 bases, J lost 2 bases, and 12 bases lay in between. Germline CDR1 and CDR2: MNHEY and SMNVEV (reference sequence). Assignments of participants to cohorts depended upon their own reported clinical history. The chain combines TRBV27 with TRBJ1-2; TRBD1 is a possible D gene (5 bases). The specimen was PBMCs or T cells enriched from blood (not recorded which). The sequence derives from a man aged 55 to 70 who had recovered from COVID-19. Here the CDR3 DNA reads TGTGCCAGCAGTACCAGGGTTTCCAACTATGGCTACACCTTC. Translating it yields CASSTRVSNYGYTF.